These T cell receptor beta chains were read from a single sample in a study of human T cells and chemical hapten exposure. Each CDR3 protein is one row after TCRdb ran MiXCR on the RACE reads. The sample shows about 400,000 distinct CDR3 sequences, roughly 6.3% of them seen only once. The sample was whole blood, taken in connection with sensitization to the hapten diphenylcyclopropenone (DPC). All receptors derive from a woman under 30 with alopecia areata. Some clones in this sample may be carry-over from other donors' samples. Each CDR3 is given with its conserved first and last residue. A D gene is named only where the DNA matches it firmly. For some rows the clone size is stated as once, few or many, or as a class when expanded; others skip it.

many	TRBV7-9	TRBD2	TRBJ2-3	TGTGCCAGCAGAGAAAGCGGGGGGGCAGATACGCAGTATTTT	CASRESGGADTQYF
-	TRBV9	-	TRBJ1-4	TGTGCCAGCAGCGGGAGTCATACGAGCGAAAAACTGTTTTTT	CASSGSHTSEKLFF
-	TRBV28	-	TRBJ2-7	TGTGCCAGCAGTCCCGGGACACCTTCCTCCTACGAGCAGTACTTC	CASSPGTPSSYEQYF
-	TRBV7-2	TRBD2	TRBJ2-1	TGTGCCAGCAGCTTAGCAGCTAGCGGTCCCTACAATGAGCAGTTCTTC	CASSLAASGPYNEQFF
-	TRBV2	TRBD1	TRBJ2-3	TGTGCCAGCAGTCAACAGGGGGGCACAGATACGCAGTATTTT	CASSQQGGTDTQYF
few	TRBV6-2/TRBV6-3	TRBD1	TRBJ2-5	TGTGCCAGCAGTTACTTTGGGACAGGATCCTCTCGGGAGACCCAGTACTTC	CASSYFGTGSSRETQYF
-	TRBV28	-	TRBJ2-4	TGTGCCAGCACTCTAACCCCCGCCAAAAACATTCAGTACTTC	CASTLTPAKNIQYF
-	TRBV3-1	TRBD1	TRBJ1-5	TGTGCCAGCAGCACACGACAGGGCCATCAGCCCCAGCATTTT	CASSTRQGHQPQHF
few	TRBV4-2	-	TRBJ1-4	TGTGCCAGCAGCAACGAATTGGGTGAAAAACTGTTTTTT	CASSNELGEKLFF
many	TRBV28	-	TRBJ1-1	TGTGCCAGCAGTGAACTACAGGACGCCGGAGCTTTCTTT	CASSELQDAGAFF
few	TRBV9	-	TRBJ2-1	TGTGCCAGCAGCGTAGACCAGGGAAGGAATGAGCAGTTCTTC	CASSVDQGRNEQFF
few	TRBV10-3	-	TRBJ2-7	TGTGCCATCAGTGATTCGAAATCCCATGAGGGACTGTCCTACGAGCAGTACTTC	CAISDSKSHEGLSYEQYF
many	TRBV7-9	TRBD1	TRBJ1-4	TGTGCCAGCAGCTCACGACAGGGAGCAACTAATGAAAAACTGTTTTTT	CASSSRQGATNEKLFF
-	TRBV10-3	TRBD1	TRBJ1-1	TGTGCCATCATGGGAACAGGGGACACTGAAGCTTTCTTT	CAIMGTGDTEAFF